This TCR beta chain was profiled in a study of blood T cell repertoires in COVID-19. On the study more broadly: Sample material is recorded as cDNA or gDNA derived from T cells, B-cell-depleted T cells, or PBMCs.

CDR1 is MNHEY and CDR2 is SVGAGI in the germline V gene. With 6 bases clipped from V and 3 bases from J, the junction kept 0 bases outside the gene matches. CDR3 length: 13 amino acids. Either two negative PCRs, clearance, or symptom resolution qualified Cohort 3 donors as recovered. This clone was detected a few times. Per the study methods: Estimation of nucleated cell counts was performed using reference gene primer amplification. Sequencing used immunoSEQ multiplex PCR; TCRdb keeps in-frame clones, though not all of them. Clone size and V and J calls were adopted from that table, with D and trimming inferred from the DNA. The sample holds 250,000 or so clones, around 86% seen once.

The sequence derives from a young woman who had recovered from COVID-19. The V gene is TRBV6-5, the J gene TRBJ2-2; 8 positions match TRBD1. Material for sequencing was PBMCs or T cells enriched from blood (not recorded which). CDR3 DNA sequence: TGTGCCAGCAGGGACAGGGACACCGGGGAGCTGTTTTTT. Translated: CASRDRDTGELFF.